These T cell receptor beta chains were read from a single sample in a study of T-cell memory formation after mild COVID-19. MiXCR, applied by TCRdb to the 5' RACE reads, yields one record per CDR3 protein. The repertoire holds under 250,000 distinct CDR3 sequences, 15% seen once, with approximately 2.1% in the top ten. Sequenced material: PBMCs or a T cell subset sorted from them (not recorded which). These receptors all come from an adult woman who had mild COVID-19 (a few samples of this study predate the infection). Cell type and time point are not known. Each CDR3 is given with its conserved first and last residue. D genes are given only for firm matches. Some rows have no size entry. The others give once, few or many, or a class for an expanded clone.

D: -; V: TRBV6-5; size: many; J: TRBJ1-1; CDR3: CASSYSGGRNTEAFF; DNA: TGTGCCAGCAGTTACAGCGGGGGCAGGAACACTGAAGCTTTCTTT
D: TRBD2; V: TRBV5-1; size: many; J: TRBJ2-3; CDR3: CASRDSTSGIGTDTQYF; DNA: TGCGCCAGCAGGGATAGTACTAGCGGGATAGGCACAGATACGCAGTATTTT
D: -; V: TRBV4-1; size: few; J: TRBJ2-3; CDR3: CASSQVRESSTDTQYF; DNA: TGCGCCAGCAGCCAAGTACGGGAATCTAGCACAGATACGCAGTATTTT
D: -; V: TRBV12-3/TRBV12-4; size: -; J: TRBJ2-7; CDR3: CASSFRPAGEQYF; DNA: TGTGCCAGCAGTTTTCGCCCTGCGGGCGAGCAGTACTTC
D: TRBD2; V: TRBV11-3; size: many; J: TRBJ2-1; CDR3: CASSLGLAGRNEQFF; DNA: TGTGCCAGCAGCTTGGGACTAGCGGGTCGTAATGAGCAGTTCTTC
D: -; V: TRBV6-1; size: -; J: TRBJ1-5; CDR3: CASSELRSLGQPQHF; DNA: TGTGCCAGCAGTGAATTGAGGTCGTTGGGTCAGCCCCAGCATTTT
D: -; V: TRBV23-1; size: few; J: TRBJ1-6; CDR3: CASSLRTETSYNSPLHF; DNA: TGCGCCAGCAGCCTTCGGACAGAAACCTCCTATAATTCACCCCTCCACTTT
D: -; V: TRBV6-2/TRBV6-3; size: few; J: TRBJ1-2; CDR3: CASSYAGGASRGGYTF; DNA: TGTGCCAGCAGTTACGCCGGGGGCGCGAGTCGTGGTGGCTACACCTTC
D: TRBD1; V: TRBV12-3/TRBV12-4; size: many; J: TRBJ1-1; CDR3: CASSLTGGYQGVSFF; DNA: TGTGCCAGCAGTTTAACAGGGGGCTACCAAGGAGTATCTTTCTTT
D: TRBD1; V: TRBV9; size: -; J: TRBJ1-6; CDR3: CASSARDSNSPLHF; DNA: TGTGCCAGCAGCGCTCGGGACAGCAATTCACCCCTCCACTTT
D: -; V: TRBV7-9; size: -; J: TRBJ2-7; CDR3: CASSLDLGGHSSYEQYF; DNA: TGTGCCAGCAGCTTAGATCTAGGAGGCCACAGCTCCTACGAGCAGTACTTC
D: -; V: TRBV7-2; size: few; J: TRBJ2-1; CDR3: CASSLSGQGYNEQFF; DNA: TGTGCCAGCAGCTTATCCGGGCAAGGGTACAATGAGCAGTTCTTC
D: TRBD1; V: TRBV29-1; size: few; J: TRBJ2-3; CDR3: CSVEGTADTQYF; DNA: TGCAGCGTTGAGGGGACAGCCGATACGCAGTATTTT
D: -; V: TRBV5-1; size: -; J: TRBJ1-2; CDR3: CASSSTGESSYGYTF; DNA: TGCGCCAGCAGCTCCACGGGGGAATCAAGCTATGGCTACACCTTC
D: TRBD1; V: TRBV10-3; size: few; J: TRBJ1-2; CDR3: CAISAGQPYGYTF; DNA: TGTGCCATCAGCGCGGGACAGCCCTATGGCTACACCTTC
D: TRBD1; V: TRBV6-5; size: few; J: TRBJ1-1; CDR3: CASRRTGATEAFF; DNA: TGTGCCAGCAGGCGGACAGGGGCCACTGAAGCTTTCTTT
D: -; V: TRBV6-4; size: -; J: TRBJ2-3; CDR3: CASSVRPTGTQYF; DNA: TGTGCCAGCAGTGTACGCCCGACGGGTACGCAGTATTTT
D: -; V: TRBV10-3; size: -; J: TRBJ2-5; CDR3: CATRDNYRQETQYF; DNA: TGTGCCACCCGGGACAACTACCGGCAAGAGACCCAGTACTTC
D: TRBD1; V: TRBV29-1; size: -; J: TRBJ1-1; CDR3: CSGGQGYTEAFF; DNA: TGCAGCGGGGGACAGGGCTACACTGAAGCTTTCTTT
D: -; V: TRBV12-3/TRBV12-4; size: -; J: TRBJ2-7; CDR3: CASSTTGRRYEQYF; DNA: TGTGCCAGCAGTACTACAGGGAGGCGGTACGAGCAGTACTTC
D: TRBD1; V: TRBV5-1; size: many; J: TRBJ2-7; CDR3: CASSLGRGTGLRHEQYF; DNA: TGCGCCAGCAGCTTGGGGCGAGGGACAGGCCTTCGTCACGAGCAGTACTTC
D: -; V: TRBV20-1; size: -; J: TRBJ2-2; CDR3: CSASRDQWTGELFF; DNA: TGCAGTGCTAGCCGGGACCAATGGACCGGGGAGCTGTTTTTT
D: TRBD2; V: TRBV20-1; size: few; J: TRBJ2-7; CDR3: CSARVPGLGVDEQYF; DNA: TGCAGTGCTAGAGTACCGGGACTAGGTGTCGACGAGCAGTACTTC
D: -; V: TRBV6-2/TRBV6-3; size: few; J: TRBJ2-1; CDR3: CASRTRAPYNEQFF; DNA: TGTGCCAGCAGAACGAGGGCGCCCTACAATGAGCAGTTCTTC
D: -; V: TRBV13; size: -; J: TRBJ2-7; CDR3: CASSFFRQDPSEQYF; DNA: TGTGCCAGCAGCTTTTTTCGACAGGACCCCTCCGAGCAGTACTTC
D: -; V: TRBV5-1; size: few; J: TRBJ2-1; CDR3: CASSLGDSLAYNEQFF; DNA: TGCGCCAGCAGCTTGGGGGATAGCCTGGCGTACAATGAGCAGTTCTTC
D: -; V: TRBV7-6; size: many; J: TRBJ2-7; CDR3: CASSSTPTVGEQYF; DNA: TGTGCCAGCAGCTCCACCCCGACAGTGGGCGAGCAGTACTTC
D: TRBD1; V: TRBV5-1; size: few; J: TRBJ1-6; CDR3: CASSLPTGTGGLSGNSPLHF; DNA: TGCGCCAGCAGCTTGCCTACCGGGACAGGGGGCTTAAGCGGGAATTCACCCCTCCACTTT
D: -; V: TRBV5-1; size: many; J: TRBJ2-7; CDR3: CASSLVYGSRTTDSYEQYF; DNA: TGCGCCAGCAGCTTGGTTTATGGGAGCCGAACTACCGACTCCTACGAGCAGTACTTC
D: -; V: TRBV5-1; size: many; J: TRBJ1-5; CDR3: CASSLAGGNQPQHF; DNA: TGCGCCAGCAGCTTGGCTGGGGGCAATCAGCCCCAGCATTTT
D: TRBD1; V: TRBV18; size: -; J: TRBJ2-1; CDR3: CASSPGTGWLNEQFF; DNA: TGTGCCAGCTCACCGGGGACAGGGTGGCTCAATGAGCAGTTCTTC
D: TRBD2; V: TRBV14; size: -; J: TRBJ2-5; CDR3: CASSQDSGSSGSKETQYF; DNA: TGTGCCAGCAGCCAAGACAGCGGCAGTAGCGGGAGCAAAGAGACCCAGTACTTC
D: -; V: TRBV7-2; size: -; J: TRBJ2-5; CDR3: CASSLWRLPRGQETQYF; DNA: TGTGCCAGCAGCTTATGGCGTCTCCCCAGGGGCCAAGAGACCCAGTACTTC
D: -; V: TRBV20-1; size: few; J: TRBJ1-2; CDR3: CSVASLLYGYTF; DNA: TGCAGTGTTGCCTCGCTACTCTATGGCTACACCTTC
D: -; V: TRBV9; size: few; J: TRBJ2-7; CDR3: CASSVQGQGYEQYF; DNA: TGTGCCAGCAGCGTACAGGGGCAGGGCTACGAGCAGTACTTC
D: TRBD2; V: TRBV12-3/TRBV12-4; size: -; J: TRBJ2-5; CDR3: CASSLATSGAGSQTQYF; DNA: TGTGCCAGCAGCCTAGCGACTAGCGGGGCCGGGAGTCAGACCCAGTACTTC
D: TRBD2; V: TRBV7-9; size: many; J: TRBJ2-1; CDR3: CASSLRSGSRDEQFF; DNA: TGTGCCAGCAGCTTGCGTAGCGGGAGTCGCGATGAGCAGTTCTTC
D: -; V: TRBV5-1; size: -; J: TRBJ2-7; CDR3: CASSLRATGDDSEQYF; DNA: TGCGCCAGCAGCCTGAGGGCGACAGGAGACGACAGCGAGCAGTACTTC
D: TRBD1; V: TRBV15; size: few; J: TRBJ1-3; CDR3: CATSRGHRGKSNTIYF; DNA: TGTGCCACCAGCAGAGGCCACAGGGGTAAAAGTAACACCATATATTTT
D: TRBD1; V: TRBV7-9; size: -; J: TRBJ2-1; CDR3: CASSLGQGIYNEQFF; DNA: TGTGCCAGCAGCTTAGGACAGGGAATTTACAATGAGCAGTTCTTC